This T cell receptor beta chain was sequenced during a study of yellow fever vaccine responses in identical twins. Study results and limitations: In identical twins, vaccine T cell responses appeared partly shared and partly individual.

Only a few counts were recorded for this clonotype. The antigen remains unidentified. Via MiXCR, TCRdb re-called the RT-PCR reads, giving one row per CDR3 protein. This table has more than 30,000 distinct CDR3 sequences, less than 70% appearing once. Trimming removed 6 bases from V and 5 bases from J, with 7 bases in between. CDR3 length equals 11 residues. The germline V gene has CDR1 MNHEY and CDR2 SMNVEV (reference sequence). Sequenced material: T cells from blood (PBMCs), unsorted or a sorted subset (not recorded which), taken before or after yellow fever vaccination (not recorded which). The chain couples TRBV27 to TRBJ1-1; D ambiguous. This clonotype was obtained from a woman aged 18 to 35 who received the yellow fever vaccine. CDR3 amino acids: CASRLGTEAFF. The CDR3 DNA reads TGTGCCAGCAGGTTGGGTACTGAAGCTTTCTTT.